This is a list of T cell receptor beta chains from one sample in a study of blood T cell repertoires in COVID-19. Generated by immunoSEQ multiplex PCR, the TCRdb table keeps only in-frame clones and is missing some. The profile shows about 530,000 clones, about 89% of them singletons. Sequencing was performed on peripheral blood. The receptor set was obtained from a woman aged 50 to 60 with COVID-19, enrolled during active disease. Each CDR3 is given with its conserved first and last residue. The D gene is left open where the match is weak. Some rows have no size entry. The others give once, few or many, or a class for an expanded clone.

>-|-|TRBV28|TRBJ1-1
TGTGCCAGCCTAAGAACGGGGAACACTGAAGCTTTCTTT
CASLRTGNTEAFF
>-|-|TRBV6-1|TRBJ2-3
TGTGCCAGCAGTGAAGACTACACAGATACGCAGTATTTT
CASSEDYTDTQYF
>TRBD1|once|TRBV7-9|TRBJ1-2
TGTGCCAGCAGCTACCCCACGGACAGGGTTTCCTATGGCTACACCTTC
CASSYPTDRVSYGYTF
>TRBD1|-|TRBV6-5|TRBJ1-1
TGTGCCAGCAGTCGACAGGGGCGGGAAGCTTTCTTT
CASSRQGREAFF
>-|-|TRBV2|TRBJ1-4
TGTGCCAGCAGAGGCGGGTTAGATGAAAAACTGTTTTTT
CASRGGLDEKLFF
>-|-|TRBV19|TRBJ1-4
TGTGCCAGTAGTCCCAGGGCGGCGGCTAATGAAAAACTGTTTTTT
CASSPRAAANEKLFF
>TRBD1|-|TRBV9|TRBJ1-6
TGTGCCAGCAGCAGAAGCCGGGACAGATATAATTCACCCCTCCACTTT
CASSRSRDRYNSPLHF
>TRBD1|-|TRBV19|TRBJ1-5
TGTGCCAGTAATGGACAGGGGGATCAGCCCCAGCATTTT
CASNGQGDQPQHF
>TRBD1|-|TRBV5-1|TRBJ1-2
TGCGCCAGCAGCTTCCTACAGGGGTCTAATGGCTACACCTTC
CASSFLQGSNGYTF
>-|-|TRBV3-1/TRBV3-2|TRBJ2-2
TGTGCCAGCAGTTTAGGAGGACTCTTGAACACCGGGGAGCTGTTTTTT
CASSLGGLLNTGELFF
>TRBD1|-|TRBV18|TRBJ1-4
TGTGCCAGCTCACCTATGGGGACAGCAACTAATGAAAAACTGTTTTTT
CASSPMGTATNEKLFF
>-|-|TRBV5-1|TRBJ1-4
TGCGCCAGCAGCTTTAACACAGGGAATGAAAAACTGTTTTTT
CASSFNTGNEKLFF
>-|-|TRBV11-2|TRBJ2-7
TGTGCCAGCAGCTTAACTCCAGGGGAGAGCGAGCAGTACTTC
CASSLTPGESEQYF
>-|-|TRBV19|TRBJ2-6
TGTGCCAGTAGTATGGAGCGGTCTGGGGCCAACGTCCTGACTTTC
CASSMERSGANVLTF
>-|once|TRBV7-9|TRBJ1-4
TGTGCCAGCAGCGTAAGCAGGGATGAAAAACTGTTTTTT
CASSVSRDEKLFF
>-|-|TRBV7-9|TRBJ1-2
TGTGCCAGCAGCTTAATCGAGGGGGATGGCTACACCTTC
CASSLIEGDGYTF
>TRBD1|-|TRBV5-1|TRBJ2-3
TGCGCCAGCACCCCTCCCCCGAGACAGGGGTGTTGTGACACAGATACGCAGTATTTT
CASTPPPRQGCCDTDTQYF
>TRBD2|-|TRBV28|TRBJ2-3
TGTGCCAGCAGTCTACGGGGGGACAGCACAGATACGCAGTATTTT
CASSLRGDSTDTQYF
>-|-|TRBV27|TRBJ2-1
TGTGCCAGCAGTTTAGTGCCGGGTACGATCCACAATGAGCAGTTCTTC
CASSLVPGTIHNEQFF
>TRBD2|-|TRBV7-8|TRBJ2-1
TGTGCCAGCAGCTTAGCCGGGGACTATGGGAATGAGCAGTTCTTC
CASSLAGDYGNEQFF
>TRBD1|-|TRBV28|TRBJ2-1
TGTGCCAGCAGTCCCAGGACAGGGGGGCCCTACAATGAGCAGTTCTTC
CASSPRTGGPYNEQFF
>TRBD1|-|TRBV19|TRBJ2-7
TGTGCCAGTAACTGGGACAGGGTGGACGAGCAGTACTTC
CASNWDRVDEQYF
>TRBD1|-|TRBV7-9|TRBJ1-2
TGTGCCAGCAGCTCCCGGGACAGGACCTATGGCTACACCTTC
CASSSRDRTYGYTF
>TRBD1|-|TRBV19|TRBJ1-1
TGTGCCAGTAGTTCCCCAGGGGGCACTGAAGCTTTCTTT
CASSSPGGTEAFF
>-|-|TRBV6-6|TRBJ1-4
TGTGCCAGCGAGGGGAGGCTTGGGAATGAAAAACTGTTTTTT
CASEGRLGNEKLFF
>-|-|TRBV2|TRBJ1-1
TGTGCCAGCAGTTTTATGAACACTGAAGCTTTCTTT
CASSFMNTEAFF
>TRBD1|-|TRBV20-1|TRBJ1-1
TGCAGTGCTAGTTCGGACAGGGGGTTCGCTTTCTTT
CSASSDRGFAFF
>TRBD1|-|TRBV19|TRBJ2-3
TGTGCCAGTAGTGCCGGACAGGGCAGCGCAGATACGCAGTATTTT
CASSAGQGSADTQYF
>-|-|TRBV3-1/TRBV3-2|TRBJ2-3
TGTGCCAGCAGCCCTCAGGGGGATACGCAGTATTTT
CASSPQGDTQYF
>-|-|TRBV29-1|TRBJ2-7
TGCAGCGTTGAAACGTACTCCCACGAGCAGTACTTC
CSVETYSHEQYF
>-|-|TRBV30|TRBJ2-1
-
CACSAGGRSYNEQFF
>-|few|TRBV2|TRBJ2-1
TGTGCCAGCAAGGGGCCCCTAATAGGCAATGAGCAGTTCTTC
CASKGPLIGNEQFF
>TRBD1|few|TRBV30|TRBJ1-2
TGTGCCTGGAGGGACTACAGGGGAATGAGTGGCTACACCTTC
CAWRDYRGMSGYTF
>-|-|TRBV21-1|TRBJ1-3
TGTGCCAGCAGCGAGGTAGGGGCATCTGGAAACACCATATATTTT
CASSEVGASGNTIYF
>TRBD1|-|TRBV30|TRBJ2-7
TGTGCCTGGAGTGCCTGGGACAGGGCGGACTACGAGCAGTACTTC
CAWSAWDRADYEQYF
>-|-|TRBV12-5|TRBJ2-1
TGTGCTAGTGGTTTGTACTTGGGGGGTCGAGGGTACAATGAGCAGTTCTTC
CASGLYLGGRGYNEQFF
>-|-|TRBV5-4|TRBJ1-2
TGTGCCAGCAGCTTGGGGGGATGGGGAGATGGCTACACCTTC
CASSLGGWGDGYTF
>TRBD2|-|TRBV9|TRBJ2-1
TGTGCCAGCAGCGGGAGCGGGGGGTACAATGAGCAGTTCTTC
CASSGSGGYNEQFF
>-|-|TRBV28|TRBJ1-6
TGTGCCAGCAATCGGGGGATCTCACCCCTCCACTTT
CASNRGISPLHF
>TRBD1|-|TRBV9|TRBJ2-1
TGTGCCAGCAGCGCAGGGGGACAGGGGTCCAATGAGCAGTTCTTC
CASSAGGQGSNEQFF
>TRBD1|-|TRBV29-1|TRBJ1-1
TGCAGCGTCTCAAGACAGGGGGCTGAAGCTTTCTTT
CSVSRQGAEAFF
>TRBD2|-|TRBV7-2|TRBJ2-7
TGTGCCAGCAGCTTAGCGGGGACTAGCGGAGCCGAGCAGTACTTC
CASSLAGTSGAEQYF
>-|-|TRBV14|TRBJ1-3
TGTGCCAGCAGCCAAGATTGGTCGCCCGGGGGCTCTGGAAACACCATATATTTT
CASSQDWSPGGSGNTIYF